The rows below give T cell receptor beta chains drawn from one sample of a study of CD8 T cells in ankylosing spondylitis. Via MiXCR, TCRdb re-called the 5' RACE reads, giving one row per CDR3 protein. The sample has some 120,000 distinct CDR3 sequences, about 13% seen once. Input material: blood, either unsorted or a sorted T cell fraction (not recorded which). The receptors shown here come from a female donor with ankylosing spondylitis or in good health (not recorded which). Each CDR3 is given with its conserved first and last residue. The order of the fields is CDR3 protein, CDR3 DNA, V gene, clone size, J gene, D gene. D genes are given only for firm matches. Clone sizes are given selectively: once, few, many, or a class where the clone is expanded.

CDR3: CASSGYYQNIQYF; DNA: TGTGCCAGCAGCGGATACTACCAAAACATTCAGTACTTC; V: TRBV11-2; size: few; J: TRBJ2-4; D: NA
CDR3: CASSPWTGRNDQPQHF; DNA: TGTGCCAGCAGTCCCTGGACAGGGAGGAACGATCAGCCCCAGCATTTT; V: TRBV6-1; size: many; J: TRBJ1-5; D: TRBD1
CDR3: CSAFRDSENIQYF; DNA: TGCAGTGCGTTCCGGGACTCGGAAAACATTCAGTACTTC; V: TRBV20-1; size: many; J: TRBJ2-4; D: NA
CDR3: CSAPGLAGGNEQFF; DNA: TGCAGTGCTCCGGGACTAGCGGGGGGGAATGAGCAGTTCTTC; V: TRBV20-1; size: many; J: TRBJ2-1; D: TRBD2
CDR3: CASSRTNQETQYF; DNA: TGTGCCAGCAGCCGCACCAACCAAGAGACCCAGTACTTC; V: TRBV7-3; size: few; J: TRBJ2-5; D: NA
CDR3: CASSLQTSGFEQYF; DNA: TGTGCCAGCAGCTTACAGACTAGCGGATTCGAGCAGTACTTC; V: TRBV11-3; size: NA; J: TRBJ2-7; D: TRBD2
CDR3: CASRTTGRGEQFF; DNA: TGTGCCAGCAGGACTACAGGGAGGGGTGAGCAGTTCTTC; V: TRBV2; size: NA; J: TRBJ2-1; D: NA
CDR3: CASSIAYGTEYEKLFF; DNA: TGTGCCAGTAGTATAGCCTACGGGACAGAATATGAAAAACTGTTTTTT; V: TRBV19; size: few; J: TRBJ1-4; D: TRBD1
CDR3: CASSLVRQGSTDTQYF; DNA: TGTGCCAGCAGTTTAGTTAGGCAGGGAAGCACAGATACGCAGTATTTT; V: TRBV12-3/TRBV12-4; size: many; J: TRBJ2-3; D: NA
CDR3: CASSWGLAGADTQYF; DNA: TGTGCCAGCAGTTGGGGACTAGCGGGGGCAGATACGCAGTATTTT; V: TRBV12-3/TRBV12-4; size: many; J: TRBJ2-3; D: TRBD2
CDR3: CASSFLSGGFTDTQYF; DNA: TGTGCCAGCAGCTTTCTTAGCGGGGGGTTCACAGATACGCAGTATTTT; V: TRBV5-5; size: NA; J: TRBJ2-3; D: TRBD2
CDR3: CASSLPRQVGNTEAFF; DNA: TGTGCCAGCAGCTTACCTAGGCAGGTGGGGAACACTGAAGCTTTCTTT; V: TRBV11-1; size: many; J: TRBJ1-1; D: NA
CDR3: CASSSPLLDTGELFF; DNA: TGTGCCAGCAGTTCCCCCCTTCTTGACACCGGGGAGCTGTTTTTT; V: TRBV12-3/TRBV12-4; size: NA; J: TRBJ2-2; D: NA
CDR3: CASSQAPGLDYEQYF; DNA: TGTGCCAGCAGCCAAGCTCCGGGACTAGACTACGAGCAGTACTTC; V: TRBV14; size: NA; J: TRBJ2-7; D: TRBD2
CDR3: CASSWGLAGGPSEQFF; DNA: TGTGCCAGCAGTTGGGGACTAGCGGGGGGGCCCAGTGAGCAGTTCTTC; V: TRBV6-5; size: many; J: TRBJ2-1; D: TRBD2
CDR3: CASSLGRFTEAFF; DNA: TGTGCCAGCAGTTTGGGCAGATTCACTGAAGCTTTCTTT; V: TRBV27; size: NA; J: TRBJ1-1; D: NA
CDR3: CAASAGLDSPLHF; DNA: TGTGCAGCTTCAGCAGGGCTGGATTCACCCCTCCACTTT; V: TRBV9; size: NA; J: TRBJ1-6; D: NA
CDR3: CASSYMGAQGPDTQYF; DNA: TGTGCCAGCAGCTATATGGGGGCGCAGGGTCCAGATACGCAGTATTTT; V: TRBV5-4; size: few; J: TRBJ2-3; D: NA
CDR3: CASSLLRETQYF; DNA: TGTGCCAGCAGCTTACTTCGAGAGACCCAGTACTTC; V: TRBV7-2; size: many; J: TRBJ2-5; D: NA
CDR3: CSVGQPSYGYTF; DNA: TGCAGCGTAGGACAACCAAGCTATGGCTACACCTTC; V: TRBV29-1; size: NA; J: TRBJ1-2; D: NA
CDR3: CASSYDGRGDEQYF; DNA: TGTGCCAGCAGTTACGACGGGAGAGGCGACGAGCAGTACTTC; V: TRBV6-5; size: many; J: TRBJ2-7; D: NA
CDR3: CASSTQTSKAYEQYF; DNA: TGTGCCAGCAGCACCCAGACTAGTAAAGCCTACGAGCAGTACTTC; V: TRBV21-1; size: NA; J: TRBJ2-7; D: NA